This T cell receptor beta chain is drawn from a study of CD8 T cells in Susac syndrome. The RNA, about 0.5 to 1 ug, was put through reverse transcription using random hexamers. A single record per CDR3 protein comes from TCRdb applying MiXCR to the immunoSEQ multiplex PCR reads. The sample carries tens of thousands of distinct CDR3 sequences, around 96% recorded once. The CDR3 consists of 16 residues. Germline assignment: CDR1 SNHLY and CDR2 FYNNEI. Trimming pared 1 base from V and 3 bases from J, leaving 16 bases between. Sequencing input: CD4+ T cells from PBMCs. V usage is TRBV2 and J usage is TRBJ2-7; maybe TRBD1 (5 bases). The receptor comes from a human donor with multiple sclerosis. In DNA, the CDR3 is TGTGCCAGCAGTGAAGATAGGGGCGCAGGAAACTACGAGCAGTACTTC. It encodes CASSEDRGAGNYEQYF.